The 23 T cell receptor beta chains below come from one sample, sequenced in a study of blood T cell repertoires in COVID-19 (dated by TCRdb to the early 2020s). Library prep was done by the immunoSEQ multiplex PCR assay. In TCRdb, the immuneACCESS table is reduced to in-frame sequences with V and J assigned. These tables do not hold every clone; where another copy was compared, an unresolved V gene accounts for under half, and the others remain unexplained. For this sample the table gives a few hundred thousand clones, of which 75% to 90% were detected only once. In total, the top ten clones hold roughly 2.2% of the sample. Sequencing used PBMCs or T cells enriched from blood (not recorded which). Receptor source: a man aged 25-45 years who had recovered from COVID-19.

The chain links TRBV7-9 to TRBJ2-5, with 14 nucleotides matching TRBD2. The CDR3 length is 16 residues. Germline lookup yields CDR1 SEHNR and CDR2 FQNEAQ (reference sequence). The V segment lost 3 bases and the J segment 5 bases; nucleotides outside the gene matches: 5. The DNA of the CDR3 is TGTGCCAGCAGCTTGGGACTAGCGGGGGATGGTGAGACCCAGTACTTC. Translation: CASSLGLAGDGETQYF.

The V and J genes are TRBV19 and TRBJ1-2, with a possible D match to TRBD1 (6 bases). The germline gives CDR1 LNHDA, CDR2 SQIVND (reference sequence). Deletions cut 6 bases from V and 7 bases from J, with 27 bases between. This CDR3 is 17 amino acids long. CDR3 DNA: TGTGCCAGTAGCCAACCGGGCCGAACGGGGGGCGGTCGTGGCTACACCTTC. As protein: CASSQPGRTGGGRGYTF. Using reference TRBV19 and TRBJ1-2 for the parts outside the CDR3, the full variable domain is DGGITQSPKYLFRKEGQNVTLSCEQNLNHDAMYWYRQDPGQGLRLIYYSQIVNDFQKGDIAEGYSVSREKKESFPLTVTSAQKNPTAFYLCASSQPGRTGGGRGYTFGSGTRLTVV.

The table lists this clone with a few counts. V gene TRBV5-8 combines with J gene TRBJ1-2; D not resolved. Looked up from germline, CDR1 is SGHTS and CDR2 is YDEGEE. The CDR3 covers 14 residues. V was shortened by 0 bases and J by 4 bases, with 10 bases between the two germline ends. The DNA of the CDR3 is TGTGCCAGCAGCTTGGATGGGGAGGTCTATGGCTACACCTTC. Its translation: CASSLDGEVYGYTF.

In nucleotides, the CDR3 is TGTGCCAGCAGGGCCGGGACTAGCAATGAGCAGTTCTTC. This codes for CASRAGTSNEQFF. This chain joins TRBV7-9 and TRBJ2-1; 8 bases are a match to TRBD2. CDR3 length equals 13 residues. V shed 6 bases and J 6 bases; nucleotides not matched to a gene: 4. Germline-derived CDR1 and CDR2 are SEHNR and FQNEAQ (reference sequence).

This clone was observed a few times. V and J are TRBV11-2 and TRBJ2-3; 11 nucleotides align to TRBD2. This CDR3 has 15 residues. Germline assignment: CDR1 SGHAT and CDR2 FQNNGV. Losses at the gene ends were 5 bases for V and 8 bases for J; bases not matched to a gene: 9. The CDR3 sequence: CASSLVAGGLGTQYF. Written as DNA, the CDR3 is TGTGCCAGCAGCCTAGTAGCGGGGGGGTTGGGTACGCAGTATTTT.

This rearrangement joins TRBV3-1 (or the pseudogene TRBV3-2) to TRBJ2-1, with 10 bases aligning to TRBD1. This CDR3 contains 17 residues. Germline trimming cut 4 bases from V and 7 bases from J; bases unmatched to any gene: 13. CDR1 and CDR2 (germline): LGHDT, YNNKEL (reference sequence). The CDR3 is CASSPRSGQGRSNEQFF. The CDR3 DNA follows: TGTGCCAGCAGCCCTCGATCGGGACAGGGGAGGTCGAATGAGCAGTTCTTC.

This chain links TRBV19 with TRBJ1-2, with D uncertain. Trimming removed 8 bases at V and 6 bases at J, with 16 bases between. Germline CDR1 and CDR2: LNHDA and SQIVND (reference sequence). The CDR3 runs 13 residues. CDR3 bases: TGTGCCAGTGGCTTCCTCGGGGAAAATGGCTACACCTTC. Translation: CASGFLGENGYTF.

J is TRBJ1-2 and V is TRBV18; TRBD1 might be the D (5 bases). Trimming stripped 0 bases from V and 5 bases from J, with 16 bases between. This CDR3 has 16 residues. The germline V gene encodes CDR1 KGHSH and CDR2 LQKENI. The CDR3 sequence is CASSPPSGAGRYGYTF. DNA of the CDR3: TGTGCCAGCTCACCACCGAGCGGGGCCGGGCGTTATGGCTACACCTTC.

The rearrangement joins TRBV19 to TRBJ1-6; perhaps TRBD1 as D (5 bases). The length of the CDR3 is 17 residues. Germline V gene data show CDR1 as LNHDA and CDR2 as SQIVND (reference sequence). V was cut by 7 bases and J by 7 bases, with 23 bases left in between. CDR3 sequence: CASTTRPQSRGNSPLHF. CDR3 coding DNA: TGTGCCAGTACTACACGCCCCCAGAGCCGGGGGAATTCACCCCTCCACTTT. The whole variable domain, filled in from reference TRBV19 and TRBJ1-6, reads DGGITQSPKYLFRKEGQNVTLSCEQNLNHDAMYWYRQDPGQGLRLIYYSQIVNDFQKGDIAEGYSVSREKKESFPLTVTSAQKNPTAFYLCASTTRPQSRGNSPLHFGNGTRLTVT.

The chain uses TRBV18 and TRBJ1-1; TRBD1 agrees at 9 bases. The CDR3 has 13 residues. Germline assignment: CDR1 KGHSH and CDR2 LQKENI. V gave up 6 bases and J gave up 4 bases; unmatched junction bases: 3. The CDR3 is CASSATGGTEAFF. The CDR3 coding sequence is TGTGCCAGCTCCGCGACAGGGGGCACTGAAGCTTTCTTT.

V gene TRBV9 combines with J gene TRBJ2-5; 11 nucleotides line up with TRBD1. V lost 3 bases, J lost 5 bases, and 6 bases stayed unmatched. This CDR3 has 15 residues. Germline assignment: CDR1 SGDLS and CDR2 YYNGEE. The CDR3 sequence: CASSGTGTGGETQYF. CDR3 nucleotide sequence: TGTGCCAGCAGCGGGACCGGGACAGGGGGGGAGACCCAGTACTTC.

This clone has just a few counts. The chain is built from TRBV29-1 and TRBJ1-1; 7 positions match TRBD1. This CDR3 has 13 amino acids. CDR1 is SQVTM and CDR2 is ANQGSEA in the germline V gene. J was trimmed by 3 bases and V by 6 bases; bases with no gene match: 7. Here the CDR3 DNA reads TGCAGCGTCGCGACAGGGAAGGACACTGAAGCTTTCTTT. This gives the protein CSVATGKDTEAFF.

The rearrangement uses TRBV10-1 and TRBJ1-4, with D possibly matching TRBD1 (5 bases). V was pared by 3 bases and J by 7 bases, with 9 bases between. Germline CDR1 and CDR2: WNHNN and SYGVQD (reference sequence). CDR3 size: 13 residues. The CDR3 protein is CASSDFGGEKLFF. The CDR3 nucleotides are TGCGCCAGCAGTGACTTCGGGGGTGAAAAACTGTTTTTT.

The chain recombines TRBV6-1 with TRBJ1-4; no reliable D call. Looked up from germline, CDR1 is MNHNS and CDR2 is SASEGT. Trimming removed 2 bases from V and 8 bases from J, with 9 bases in between. The CDR3 totals 13 residues. The CDR3 spells CASSEQREEKLFF. The CDR3 DNA is TGTGCCAGCAGTGAACAGCGCGAAGAAAAACTGTTTTTT.

The J gene is TRBJ1-1, the V gene TRBV4-3; D remains unclear. Per the germline V gene, CDR1 is LGHNA and CDR2 is YSLEER. V was cut by 3 bases and J by 2 bases, with 13 bases left in between. This CDR3 is built from 15 residues. CDR3 loop: CASSHDILGNTEAFF. DNA for the CDR3: TGCGCCAGCAGCCACGACATCCTGGGTAACACTGAAGCTTTCTTT.

V usage is TRBV30 and J usage is TRBJ1-5, with 8 bases identical to TRBD1. The CDR3 consists of 17 residues. V lost 2 bases, J lost 0 bases, and 9 bases stayed unmatched. Germline values: CDR1 GTSNPN, CDR2 SVGIG (reference sequence). CDR3 in amino acids: CAWSSKIDRGSNQPQHF. The DNA for the CDR3 is TGTGCCTGGAGTTCGAAAATTGACAGGGGTAGCAATCAGCCCCAGCATTTT.

The V and J genes are TRBV4-2 and TRBJ1-2, with 8 bases lining up with TRBD1. Germline V gives CDR1 LGHNA, CDR2 YNFKEQ. This CDR3 is built from 15 residues. Trimming took 1 base from V and 4 from J; bases not matched to a gene: 5. The CDR3, as DNA: TGTGCCAGCAGCCAAGCGACAGGGGAGGCCTATGGCTACACCTTC. It yields the protein CASSQATGEAYGYTF.

The V gene is TRBV25-1, the J gene TRBJ1-2; 9 positions agree with TRBD1. The CDR3 totals 15 residues. Germline assignment: CDR1 MGHDK and CDR2 SYGVNS. V dropped 0 bases and J dropped 8; count of bases not matched to a gene: 7. CDR3 region: CASSEYRDREQGYTF. The CDR3 region has the DNA TGTGCCAGCAGTGAATACCGGGACAGGGAACAGGGCTACACCTTC.

V and J are TRBV7-2 and TRBJ1-3; tentative D call: TRBD1 (5 bases). This CDR3 comprises 16 residues. V was shortened by 5 bases and J by 1 base, with 15 bases between the two germline ends. The V gene's germline CDR1 is SGHTA and CDR2 FQGNSA. CDR3 sequence: CASSRSGGGSGNTIYF. In DNA form, the CDR3 reads TGTGCCAGCAGCCGCTCCGGGGGTGGATCTGGAAACACCATATATTTT.

The V gene is TRBV4-1, the J gene TRBJ1-2; 9 bases are a match to TRBD1. Germline V CDR1 and CDR2: MGHRA, YSYEKL. There are 15 residues in the CDR3. The V segment lost 5 bases and the J segment 3 bases; nucleotides outside the gene matches: 7. CDR3 DNA sequence: TGCGCCAGCAGCTTTAGGACAGGGGATTACTATGGCTACACCTTC. It is translated as CASSFRTGDYYGYTF.

The chain employs TRBV5-1 and TRBJ2-7; 9 bases line up with TRBD1. V lost 3 bases and J lost 4; bases outside the gene matches: 5. CDR3 length: 14 amino acids. Germline V lookup: CDR1 SGHRS, CDR2 YFSETQ. The CDR3 reads CASSSGTGTYEQYF. Here the CDR3 DNA reads TGCGCCAGCAGCTCCGGGACAGGGACATACGAGCAGTACTTC.

V usage is TRBV2 and J usage is TRBJ2-5; the D gene is possibly TRBD2 (6 bases). CDR1 and CDR2 from the germline V gene are SNHLY and FYNNEI. There are 13 residues in the CDR3. Trimming shortened V by 8 bases and J by 4 bases, and 14 bases separated the two germline ends. CDR3: CASYIGGGETQYF. CDR3 coding DNA: TGTGCCAGCTACATCGGGGGTGGAGAGACCCAGTACTTC. The full variable domain, in which reference TRBV2 and TRBJ2-5 provide the parts outside the CDR3, is EPEVTQTPSHQVTQMGQEVILRCVPISNHLYFYWYRQILGQKVEFLVSFYNNEISEKSEIFDDQFSVERPDGSNFTLKIRSTKLEDSAMYFCASYIGGGETQYFGPGTRLLVL.

The chain uses TRBV6-2 or TRBV6-3 and TRBJ2-7, with 8 bases aligning to TRBD1. J lost 3 bases, V lost 2 bases, and 9 bases had no gene match. The CDR3 has 16 amino acids. CDR1 is MNHEY, CDR2 SVGEGT, per germline. The CDR3 nucleotides are TGTGCCAGCAGTTACCGTCGGACAGGGAGTGACTACGAGCAGTACTTC. This translates into CASSYRRTGSDYEQYF.